The TCR beta chain under discussion was sequenced for a study of T cell responses to AZD1222 COVID-19 vaccine. Study-wide results and caveats: The sample set comprised mostly white British donors with more females, and clonal diversity was possibly underestimated. Without day 14 samples, only post-peak T cell repertoires were studied. Baseline serostatus was positive in only six AZD1222 recipients. Nearly half of spike-specific TCRs reportedly go after variant regions that carry no mutations.

With regard to this clone: Its antigen is as yet unknown. At one of its ends the junction is not consistent with the germline gene, which may arise from a read error.

Sequencing was performed with immunoSEQ multiplex PCR; in TCRdb, only in-frame clones are kept and a portion is missing. The sample lists some 140,000 clones; 88% were seen once. The sequencing used peripheral blood, collected on day 0 of AZD1222 vaccination. This clonotype originated in an adult in good health.

The CDR3 sequence is CASSPQGREAFF. CDR3 coding DNA: TGTGCCAGCTCTCCACAGGGACGAGAAGCTTTCTTT. This rearrangement joins TRBV18 to TRBJ1-1, with a weak D call TRBD1 (6 bases). CDR1 and CDR2 from the germline V gene are KGHSH and LQKENI. CDR3 length: 12 residues.